These 18 T cell receptor beta chains were all obtained from the same sample, sequenced in a study of regulatory T cells in long-lasting Graves disease. Library construction for TCR beta used iRepertoire HTBI primers and Arm-PCR of CDR3 regions. MiXCR, applied by TCRdb to the multiplex PCR reads, yields one record per CDR3 protein. Of 300,000 to 350,000 distinct CDR3 sequences in the sample, around 20% were seen once. Noted time point: persistent/refractory GD, antithyroid drugs over 5 years with positive TRAb. Preparation of the TCR library used RNA extracted from PBMCs. The sequencing here drew on peripheral blood mononuclear cells (PBMCs), taken when the disease was refractory, from a patient treated with antithyroid drugs. The receptors originated from a female donor with Graves disease.

This clonotype turned up a few times. The chain recombines TRBV30 with TRBJ1-2; D is uncertain. V was cut by 2 bases and J by 2 bases, with 12 bases left in between. Germline CDR1 is GTSNPN and CDR2 is SVGIG (reference sequence). The CDR3 loop spans 14 amino acids. The CDR3 bases are TGTGCCTGGAGTTTCCCGGGTCCCAACTATGGCTACACCTTC. Translated, it gives CAWSFPGPNYGYTF.

Many counts were recorded for this clonotype. The chain joins TRBV12-3 or TRBV12-4 to TRBJ2-4; TRBD1 is a possible D gene (6 bases). This CDR3 region has 16 residues. V lost 9 bases, J lost 0 bases, and 18 bases lay in between. CDR3: CASPGQTFTAKNIQYF. DNA for the CDR3: TGTGCCAGTCCGGGACAAACGTTTACAGCCAAAAACATTCAGTACTTC.

In its sample, this clonotype was seen many times. The germline gene is not matched at one end of the junction; a read error may be the cause. The V and J genes are TRBV6-5 and TRBJ1-2, with D possibly TRBD1 on 6 matching bases. This CDR3 contains 13 residues. Germline V gene lookup returns CDR1 MNHEY and CDR2 SVGAGI. CDR3 coding DNA: TGTGCCAGCAGTTACGGGAAGCTCGAATGGGACAACTTC. This sequence encodes CASSYGKLEWDNF.

This clonotype was picked up a small number of times. J is TRBJ1-2 and V is TRBV14; TRBD1 agrees at 7 bases. The V segment lost 1 base and the J segment 2 bases; nucleotides outside the gene matches: 7. Germline V gene data show CDR1 as SGHDN and CDR2 as FVKESK. This CDR3 has 16 residues. The CDR3 region is CASSQGQGPLNYGYTF. In DNA form, the CDR3 reads TGTGCCAGCAGCCAAGGACAGGGTCCCCTCAACTATGGCTACACCTTC. The full variable domain, in which reference TRBV14 and TRBJ1-2 provide the parts outside the CDR3, is EAGVTQFPSHSVIEKGQTVTLRCDPISGHDNLYWYRRVMGKEIKFLLHFVKESKQDESGMPNNRFLAERTGGTYSTLKVQPAELEDSGVYFCASSQGQGPLNYGYTFGSGTRLTVV.

This clonotype was counted ten times or more. The CDR3 loop is CASSLFGQSNQPQHF. DNA for the CDR3: TGTGCCAGCAGCTTATTCGGACAGAGCAATCAGCCCCAGCATTTT. The rearrangement joins TRBV7-8 to TRBJ1-5, with a weak D call TRBD1 (6 bases). Per germline, CDR1 SGHVS and CDR2 FQNEAQ. The CDR3 totals 15 residues. V was shortened by 2 bases and J by 1 base, with 9 bases between the two germline ends.

This clonotype was detected many times. The chain is built from TRBV18 and TRBJ2-4, with 7 bases aligning to TRBD1. The V gene end was trimmed by 3 bases and the J gene end by 0 bases; junction bases not matched to a gene: 8. The CDR3 sequence is 17 residues long. Looked up from germline, CDR1 is KGHSH and CDR2 is LQKENI. The CDR3 sequence: CASSPPDRLLAKNIQYF. The CDR3, as DNA: TGTGCCAGCTCACCCCCGGACAGGCTTCTAGCCAAAAACATTCAGTACTTC.

Turning to this clonotype: Germline is not matched at one junction end, which may reflect a read error. The rearrangement uses TRBV18 and TRBJ2-7, with D unresolved. Germline lookup yields CDR1 KGHSH and CDR2 LQKENI. This CDR3 is 15 amino acids long. CDR3 sequence reads: CASAPPNGHLNEQYF. CDR3 sequence (DNA): TGTGCCAGCGCACCACCGAACGGGCACTTGAACGAGCAGTACTTC.

This clonotype occurred a few times. The CDR3 coding sequence is TGCGCCAGCAGCCCACAATACGAGCAGTACTTC. It codes for CASSPQYEQYF. The V gene is TRBV5-1, the J gene TRBJ2-7; D gene unclear. The germline V gene encodes CDR1 SGHRS and CDR2 YFSETQ. V was shortened by 4 bases and J by 4 bases, with 6 bases between the two germline ends. The length of the CDR3 is 11 residues.

This clonotype was detected ten times or more. The chain uses TRBV7-2 and TRBJ2-5, with a weak D call TRBD1 (5 bases). The CDR3 sequence is 14 residues long. Germline V gene data show CDR1 as SGHTA and CDR2 as FQGNSA. Deletions cut 3 bases from V and 4 bases from J, with 12 bases between. The CDR3 loop is CASSFDLGVETQYF. CDR3 coding DNA: TGTGCCAGCAGCTTTGACTTAGGGGTAGAGACCCAGTACTTC.

The table lists this clonotype with a few counts. As the CDR3 is not closed by the conserved phenylalanine or tryptophan, this likely results from a read error. This chain uses TRBV19 with TRBJ2-5; 9 nucleotides line up with TRBD1. The ends lost 2 bases at V and 5 bases at J; junction bases unmatched: 6. Germline V gene lookup returns CDR1 LNHDA and CDR2 SQIVND (reference sequence). The CDR3 totals 15 residues. The CDR3 DNA follows: TGTGCCAGTAGTATAATAACAGGGGGCAGGGAGACCCAGTACCTC. Protein product: CASSIITGGRETQYL.

This clonotype was seen at least ten times. CDR3 in DNA: TGTGCCAGCAGCCCCCCCCGGTGGACTGAAGCTTTCTTT. This gives the protein CASSPPRWTEAFF. The chain has TRBV11-3 and TRBJ1-1; D is ambiguous. Germline CDR1 SGHNT, CDR2 YENEEA. This CDR3 has 13 residues. V lost 5 bases to trimming and J lost 5 bases, with 12 bases between them.

The rearrangement joins TRBV4-3 to TRBJ2-4; 11 positions match TRBD1. The CDR3 has 18 residues. Germline lookup yields CDR1 LGHNA and CDR2 YSLEER. The V and J ends lost 3 bases and 1 base, in that order; junction bases with no gene match: 8. CDR3 region: CASSQGQGGGYAKNIQYF. DNA of the CDR3: TGCGCCAGCAGCCAGGGACAGGGGGGAGGATATGCCAAAAACATTCAGTACTTC.

This clonotype was recorded a few times. The chain links TRBV19 to TRBJ1-5, with TRBD1 identical over 9 bases. V shed 3 bases, J shed 6 bases, and the junction held 6 bases outside the gene matches. CDR1 and CDR2 (germline): LNHDA, SQIVND (reference sequence). CDR3 length: 15 amino acids. The CDR3 DNA is TGTGCCAGTAGTATGGGGCGGACAGGGGCTCAGCCCCAGCATTTT. This gives the protein CASSMGRTGAQPQHF.

This clonotype was seen at least ten times. This chain connects TRBV12-3 or TRBV12-4 to TRBJ1-5; D gene ambiguous. Trimming took 6 bases from V and 1 from J, leaving 16 bases between them. This CDR3 has 16 residues. This chain's CDR3 is CASSVLGGTSNQPQHF. CDR3 in DNA: TGTGCCAGCAGCGTACTCGGAGGAACGAGCAATCAGCCCCAGCATTTT.

V is TRBV18 and J is TRBJ2-3; D is ambiguous. Per germline, CDR1 KGHSH and CDR2 LQKENI. The V end lost 4 bases, the J end lost 2 bases, and 10 bases lay between the germline ends. The CDR3 is 14 amino acids. The chain's CDR3 is CASSRSQFTDTQYF. The CDR3, as DNA: TGTGCCAGCTCACGATCTCAGTTCACAGATACGCAGTATTTT.

In this sample, this clonotype turned up many times. The chain has TRBV28 and TRBJ1-5; 9 bases fit TRBD1. The CDR3 runs to 16 residues. The V gene's germline CDR1 is MDHEN and CDR2 SYDVKM. V shed 7 bases and J 2 bases; nucleotides not matched to a gene: 9. In DNA, the CDR3 is TGTGCCAGCACCCAGACAGGGGGGAAGGGCAATCAGCCCCAGCATTTT. Its translation: CASTQTGGKGNQPQHF.

V gene TRBV11-2 combines with J gene TRBJ2-5; D is perhaps TRBD1 or TRBD2 (6 bases each). Germline lookup yields CDR1 SGHAT and CDR2 FQNNGV. V lost 6 bases and J 5 bases, leaving 37 bases between the germline ends. This CDR3 spans 21 amino acids. The CDR3 is CASSTKRRDWLRGALGETQYF. Here the CDR3 DNA reads TGTGCCAGCAGTACTAAACGGCGGGACTGGCTTAGGGGGGCCCTCGGGGAGACCCAGTACTTC. Based on the CDR3 plus reference TRBV11-2 and TRBJ2-5, the full variable domain is EAGVAQSPRYKIIEKRQSVAFWCNPISGHATLYWYQQILGQGPKLLIQFQNNGVVDDSQLPKDRFSAERLKGVDSTLKIQPAKLEDSAVYLCASSTKRRDWLRGALGETQYFGPGTRLLVL.

This sequence joins TRBV9 and TRBJ2-7, with 9 nucleotides matching TRBD2. The CDR3 sequence is 16 residues long. V lost 0 bases and J lost 4; bases outside the gene matches: 8. CDR1 and CDR2 from the germline V gene are SGDLS and YYNGEE. The CDR3 coding sequence is TGTGCCAGCAGCGTAGGTGAGGCTAGCGGGACATACGAGCAGTACTTC. Translated, it gives CASSVGEASGTYEQYF.